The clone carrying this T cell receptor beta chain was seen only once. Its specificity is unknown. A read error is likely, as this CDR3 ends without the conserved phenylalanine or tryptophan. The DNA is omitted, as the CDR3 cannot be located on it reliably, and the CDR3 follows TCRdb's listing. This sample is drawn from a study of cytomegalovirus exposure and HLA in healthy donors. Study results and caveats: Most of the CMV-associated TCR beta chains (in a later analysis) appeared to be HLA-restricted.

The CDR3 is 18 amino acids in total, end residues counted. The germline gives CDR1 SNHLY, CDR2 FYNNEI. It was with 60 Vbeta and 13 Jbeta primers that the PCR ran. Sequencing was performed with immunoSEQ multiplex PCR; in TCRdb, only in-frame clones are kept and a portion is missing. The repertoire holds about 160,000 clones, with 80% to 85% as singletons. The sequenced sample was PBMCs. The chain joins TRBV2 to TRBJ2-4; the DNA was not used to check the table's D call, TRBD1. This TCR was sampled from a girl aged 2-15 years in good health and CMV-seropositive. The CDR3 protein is CASSEAFRTGGKRDRVGD.